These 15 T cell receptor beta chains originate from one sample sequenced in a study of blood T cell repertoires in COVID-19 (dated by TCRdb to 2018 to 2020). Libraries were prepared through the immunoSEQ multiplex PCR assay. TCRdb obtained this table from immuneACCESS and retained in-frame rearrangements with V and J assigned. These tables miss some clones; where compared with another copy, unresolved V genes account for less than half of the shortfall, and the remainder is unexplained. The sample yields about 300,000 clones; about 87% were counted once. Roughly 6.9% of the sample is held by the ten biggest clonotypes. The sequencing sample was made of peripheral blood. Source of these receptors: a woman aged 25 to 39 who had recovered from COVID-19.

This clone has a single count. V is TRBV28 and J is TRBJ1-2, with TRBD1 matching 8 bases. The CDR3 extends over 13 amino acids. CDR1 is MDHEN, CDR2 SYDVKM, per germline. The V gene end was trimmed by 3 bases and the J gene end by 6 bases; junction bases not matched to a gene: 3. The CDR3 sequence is CASSLDRVDGYTF. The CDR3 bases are TGTGCCAGCAGTTTGGACAGGGTCGATGGCTACACCTTC.

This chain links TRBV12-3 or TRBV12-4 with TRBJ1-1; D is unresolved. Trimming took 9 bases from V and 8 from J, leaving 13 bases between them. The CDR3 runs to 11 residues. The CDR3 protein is CASLISREAFF. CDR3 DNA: TGTGCCAGTCTGATATCCAGGGAAGCTTTCTTT.

The CDR3: CASSQEHRVSAWGYTF. The CDR3 bases are TGTGCCAGCAGCCAAGAACACAGGGTATCGGCTTGGGGCTACACCTTC. The V gene is TRBV14, the J gene TRBJ1-2, with D possibly being TRBD1 (6 bases). The CDR3 is 16 residues long. V was pared by 0 bases and J by 8 bases, with 19 bases between. Germline V lookup: CDR1 SGHDN, CDR2 FVKESK.

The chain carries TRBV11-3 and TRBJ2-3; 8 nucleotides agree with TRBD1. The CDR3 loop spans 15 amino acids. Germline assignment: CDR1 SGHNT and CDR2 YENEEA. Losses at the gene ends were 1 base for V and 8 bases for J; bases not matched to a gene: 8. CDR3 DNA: TGTGCCAGCAGCTTAGGAATTCAGGGGGCGTCTACGCAGTATTTT. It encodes CASSLGIQGASTQYF. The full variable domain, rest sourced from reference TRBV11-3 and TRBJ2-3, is EAGVVQSPRYKIIEKKQPVAFWCNPISGHNTLYWYLQNLGQGPELLIRYENEEAVDDSQLPKDRFSAERLKGVDSTLKIQPAELGDSAVYLCASSLGIQGASTQYFGPGTRLTVL.

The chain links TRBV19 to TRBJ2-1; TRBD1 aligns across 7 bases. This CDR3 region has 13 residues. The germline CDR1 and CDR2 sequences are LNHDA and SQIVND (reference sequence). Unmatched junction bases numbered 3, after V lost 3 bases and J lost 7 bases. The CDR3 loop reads CASSMTGTNEQFF. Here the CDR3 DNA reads TGTGCCAGTAGTATGACAGGGACAAATGAGCAGTTCTTC.

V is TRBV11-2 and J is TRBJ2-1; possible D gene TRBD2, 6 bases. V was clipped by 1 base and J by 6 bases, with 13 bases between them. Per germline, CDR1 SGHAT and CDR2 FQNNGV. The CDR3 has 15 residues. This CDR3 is CASSLVLPRGNEQFF. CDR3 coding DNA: TGTGCCAGCAGCTTAGTACTCCCGCGGGGCAATGAGCAGTTCTTC.

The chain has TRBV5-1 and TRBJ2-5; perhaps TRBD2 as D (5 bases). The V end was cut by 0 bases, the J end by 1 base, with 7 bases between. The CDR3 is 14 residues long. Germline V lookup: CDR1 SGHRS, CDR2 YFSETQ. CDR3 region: CASSLGLAQETQYF. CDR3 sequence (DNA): TGCGCCAGCAGCTTGGGGCTAGCCCAAGAGACCCAGTACTTC.

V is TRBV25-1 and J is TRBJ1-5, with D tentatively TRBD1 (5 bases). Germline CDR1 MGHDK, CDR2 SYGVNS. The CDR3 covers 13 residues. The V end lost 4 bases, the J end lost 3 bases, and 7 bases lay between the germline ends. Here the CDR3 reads CASSADTNQPQHF. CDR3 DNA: TGTGCCAGCAGTGCGGACACCAATCAGCCCCAGCATTTT.

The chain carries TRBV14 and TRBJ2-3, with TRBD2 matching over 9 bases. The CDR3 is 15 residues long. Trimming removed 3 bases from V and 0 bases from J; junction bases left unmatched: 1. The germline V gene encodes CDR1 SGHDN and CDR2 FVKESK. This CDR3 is CASSHLAGSTDTQYF. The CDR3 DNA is TGTGCCAGCAGCCACCTAGCGGGGAGCACAGATACGCAGTATTTT.

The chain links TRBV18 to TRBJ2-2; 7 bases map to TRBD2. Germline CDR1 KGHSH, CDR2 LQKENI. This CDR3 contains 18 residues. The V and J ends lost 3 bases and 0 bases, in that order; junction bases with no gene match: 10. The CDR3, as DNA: TGTGCCAGCTCACCCCTTCGGGGCGGGGGAACGAACACCGGGGAGCTGTTTTTT. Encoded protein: CASSPLRGGGTNTGELFF. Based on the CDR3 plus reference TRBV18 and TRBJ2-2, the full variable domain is NAGVMQNPRHLVRRRGQEARLRCSPMKGHSHVYWYRQLPEEGLKFMVYLQKENIIDESGMPKERFSAEFPKEGPSILRIQQVVRGDSAAYFCASSPLRGGGTNTGELFFGEGSRLTVL.

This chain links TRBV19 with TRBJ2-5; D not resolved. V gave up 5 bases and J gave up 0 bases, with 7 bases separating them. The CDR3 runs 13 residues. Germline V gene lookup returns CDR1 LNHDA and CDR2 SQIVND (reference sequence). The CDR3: CASSSSYQETQYF. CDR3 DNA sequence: TGTGCCAGTAGTTCGAGCTACCAAGAGACCCAGTACTTC.

This CDR3 reads CASRKLTGTGDNEQFF. In DNA, the CDR3 is TGTGCCAGCAGAAAACTAACCGGGACAGGGGACAATGAGCAGTTCTTC. The V and J genes are TRBV7-8 and TRBJ2-1; 10 nucleotides match TRBD1. Germline V gene lookup returns CDR1 SGHVS and CDR2 FQNEAQ. This CDR3 has 16 residues. The trim removed 6 bases at V and 5 bases at J, leaving 10 bases unmatched.

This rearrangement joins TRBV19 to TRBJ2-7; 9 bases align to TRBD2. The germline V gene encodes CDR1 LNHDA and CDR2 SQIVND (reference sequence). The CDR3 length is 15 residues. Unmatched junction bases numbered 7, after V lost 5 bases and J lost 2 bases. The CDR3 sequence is CASSGASGEAYEQYF. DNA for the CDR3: TGTGCCAGTAGTGGGGCTAGCGGGGAGGCCTACGAGCAGTACTTC. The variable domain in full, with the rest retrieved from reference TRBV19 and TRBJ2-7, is DGGITQSPKYLFRKEGQNVTLSCEQNLNHDAMYWYRQDPGQGLRLIYYSQIVNDFQKGDIAEGYSVSREKKESFPLTVTSAQKNPTAFYLCASSGASGEAYEQYFGPGTRLTVT.

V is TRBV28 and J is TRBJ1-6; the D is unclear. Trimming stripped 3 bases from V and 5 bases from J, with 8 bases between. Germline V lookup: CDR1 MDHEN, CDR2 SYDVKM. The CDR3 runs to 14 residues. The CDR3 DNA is TGTGCCAGCAGTTTTATCGGGGATAATTCACCCCTCCACTTT. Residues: CASSFIGDNSPLHF.

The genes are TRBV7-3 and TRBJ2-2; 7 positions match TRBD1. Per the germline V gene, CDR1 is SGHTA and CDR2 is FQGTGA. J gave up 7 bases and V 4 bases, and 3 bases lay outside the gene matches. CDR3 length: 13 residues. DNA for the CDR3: TGTGCCAGCAGCTCTCGACAGGGCGGGGAGCTGTTTTTT. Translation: CASSSRQGGELFF.